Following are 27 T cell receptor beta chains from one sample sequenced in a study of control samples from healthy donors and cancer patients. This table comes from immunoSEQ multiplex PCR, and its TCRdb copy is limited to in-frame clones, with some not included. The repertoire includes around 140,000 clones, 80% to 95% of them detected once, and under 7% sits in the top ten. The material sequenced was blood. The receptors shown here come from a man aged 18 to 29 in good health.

The CDR3 DNA is TGTGCCAGCAGCTTGACAGACCAAGAGACCCAGTACTTC. This translates into CASSLTDQETQYF. The genes are TRBV5-6 and TRBJ2-5; no reliable D call. Germline CDR1 is SGHDT and CDR2 is YYEEEE. V was cut by 1 base and J by 0 bases, with 4 bases left in between. This CDR3 region has 13 residues.

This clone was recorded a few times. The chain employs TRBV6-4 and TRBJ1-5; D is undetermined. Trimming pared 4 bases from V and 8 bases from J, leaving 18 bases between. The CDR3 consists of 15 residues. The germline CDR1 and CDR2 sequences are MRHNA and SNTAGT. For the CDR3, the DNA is TGTGCCAGCAGTGGTAAATCGAAGGGTAATGAGCCCCAGCATTTT. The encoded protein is CASSGKSKGNEPQHF.

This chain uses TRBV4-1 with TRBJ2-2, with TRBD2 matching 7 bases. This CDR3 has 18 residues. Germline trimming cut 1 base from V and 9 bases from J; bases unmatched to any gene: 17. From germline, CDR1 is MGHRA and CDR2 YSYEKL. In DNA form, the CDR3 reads TGCGCCAGCAGCCAAGGGATACGAGGACTAGTCTCTTTGCGGGAGCTGTTTTTT. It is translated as CASSQGIRGLVSLRELFF.

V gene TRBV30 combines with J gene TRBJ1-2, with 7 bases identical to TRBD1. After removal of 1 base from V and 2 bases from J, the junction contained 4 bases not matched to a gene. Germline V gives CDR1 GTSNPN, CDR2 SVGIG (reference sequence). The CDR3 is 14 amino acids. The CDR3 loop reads CAWSGGGLNYGYTF. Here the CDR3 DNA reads TGTGCCTGGAGTGGAGGGGGCCTCAACTATGGCTACACCTTC.

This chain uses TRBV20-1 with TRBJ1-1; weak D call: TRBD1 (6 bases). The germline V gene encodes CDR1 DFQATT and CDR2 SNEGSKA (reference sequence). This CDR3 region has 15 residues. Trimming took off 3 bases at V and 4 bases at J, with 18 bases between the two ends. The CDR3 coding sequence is TGCAGTGCTAGTTTCGGGCTAGGGGGGTCCACTGAAGCTTTCTTT. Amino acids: CSASFGLGGSTEAFF.

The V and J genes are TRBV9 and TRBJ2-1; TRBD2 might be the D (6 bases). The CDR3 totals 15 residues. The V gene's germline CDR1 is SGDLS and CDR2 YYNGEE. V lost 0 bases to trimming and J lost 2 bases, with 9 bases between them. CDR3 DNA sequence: TGTGCCAGCAGCGTAGTTGGCGGGACCTACAATGAGCAGTTCTTC. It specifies CASSVVGGTYNEQFF. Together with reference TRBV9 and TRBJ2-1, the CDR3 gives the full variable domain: DSGVTQTPKHLITATGQRVTLRCSPRSGDLSVYWYQQSLDQGLQFLIQYYNGEERAKGNILERFSAQQFPDLHSELNLSSLELGDSALYFCASSVVGGTYNEQFFGPGTRLTVL.

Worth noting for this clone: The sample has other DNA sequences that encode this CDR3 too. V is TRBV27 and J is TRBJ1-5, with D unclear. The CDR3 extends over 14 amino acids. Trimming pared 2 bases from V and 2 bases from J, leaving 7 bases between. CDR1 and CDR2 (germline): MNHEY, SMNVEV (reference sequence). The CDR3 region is CASSLRGGNQPQHF. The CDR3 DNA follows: TGTGCCAGCAGTTTACGGGGAGGCAATCAGCCCCAGCATTTT.

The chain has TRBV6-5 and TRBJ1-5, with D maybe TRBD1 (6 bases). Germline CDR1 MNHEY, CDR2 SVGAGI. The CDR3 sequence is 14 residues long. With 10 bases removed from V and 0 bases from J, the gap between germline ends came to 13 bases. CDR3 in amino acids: CATAGVHSNQPQHF. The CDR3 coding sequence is TGTGCCACGGCAGGGGTCCATAGCAATCAGCCCCAGCATTTT.

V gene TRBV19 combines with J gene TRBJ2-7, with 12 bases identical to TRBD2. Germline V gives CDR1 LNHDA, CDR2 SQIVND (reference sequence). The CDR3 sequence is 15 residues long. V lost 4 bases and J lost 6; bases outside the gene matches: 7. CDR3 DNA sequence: TGTGCCAGTAGTACCGGACTAGCGGGATTTTCCGAGCAGTACTTC. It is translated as CASSTGLAGFSEQYF.

The CDR3 sequence: CASSGTGTGNTIYF. CDR3 nucleotides: TGTGCCAGCTCCGGGACAGGGACTGGAAACACCATATATTTT. The chain joins TRBV28 to TRBJ1-3, with TRBD1 identical over 9 bases. V lost 8 bases to trimming and J lost 2 bases; unmatched junction nucleotides: 4. This CDR3 is 14 amino acids long. Germline V CDR1 and CDR2: MDHEN, SYDVKM. Looking up the rest from reference TRBV28 and TRBJ1-3 gives the full variable domain: DVKVTQSSRYLVKRTGEKVFLECVQDMDHENMFWYRQDPGLGLRLIYFSYDVKMKEKGDIPEGYSVSREKKERFSLILESASTNQTSMYLCASSGTGTGNTIYFGEGSWLTVV.

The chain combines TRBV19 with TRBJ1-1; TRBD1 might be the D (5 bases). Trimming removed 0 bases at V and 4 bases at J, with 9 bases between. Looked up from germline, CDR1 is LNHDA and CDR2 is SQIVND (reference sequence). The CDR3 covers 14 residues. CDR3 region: CASSIDRGGTEAFF. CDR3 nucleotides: TGTGCCAGTAGTATAGATCGGGGGGGCACTGAAGCTTTCTTT.

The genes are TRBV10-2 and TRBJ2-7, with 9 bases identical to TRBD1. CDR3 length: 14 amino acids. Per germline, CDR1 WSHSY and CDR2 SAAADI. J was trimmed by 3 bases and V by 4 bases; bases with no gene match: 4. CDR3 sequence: CASSGQGVLYEQYF. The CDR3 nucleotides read TGCGCCAGCAGTGGACAGGGGGTTCTCTACGAGCAGTACTTC.

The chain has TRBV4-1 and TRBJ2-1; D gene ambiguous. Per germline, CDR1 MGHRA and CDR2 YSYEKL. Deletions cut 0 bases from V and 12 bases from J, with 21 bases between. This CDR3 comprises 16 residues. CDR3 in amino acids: CASSQDQRLSGRLQFF. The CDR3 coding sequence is TGCGCCAGCAGCCAAGATCAGAGGCTATCCGGGCGGTTGCAGTTCTTC.

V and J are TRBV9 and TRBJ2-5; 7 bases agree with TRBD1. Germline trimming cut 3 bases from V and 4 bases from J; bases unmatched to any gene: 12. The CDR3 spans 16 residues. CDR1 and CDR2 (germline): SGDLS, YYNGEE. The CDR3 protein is CASSALGQPGVETQYF. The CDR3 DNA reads TGTGCCAGCAGCGCGCTGGGACAGCCTGGGGTAGAGACCCAGTACTTC.

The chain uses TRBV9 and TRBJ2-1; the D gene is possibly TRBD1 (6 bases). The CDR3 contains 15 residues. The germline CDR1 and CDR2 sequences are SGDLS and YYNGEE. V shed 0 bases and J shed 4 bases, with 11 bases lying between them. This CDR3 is CASSVEGQRYNEQFF. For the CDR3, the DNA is TGTGCCAGCAGCGTAGAGGGACAACGATACAATGAGCAGTTCTTC.

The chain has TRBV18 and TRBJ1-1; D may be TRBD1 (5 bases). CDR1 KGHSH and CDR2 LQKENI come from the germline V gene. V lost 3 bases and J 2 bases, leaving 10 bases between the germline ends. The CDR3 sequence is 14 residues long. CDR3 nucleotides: TGTGCCAGCTCACCGGCCAGGACAAACACTGAAGCTTTCTTT. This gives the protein CASSPARTNTEAFF.

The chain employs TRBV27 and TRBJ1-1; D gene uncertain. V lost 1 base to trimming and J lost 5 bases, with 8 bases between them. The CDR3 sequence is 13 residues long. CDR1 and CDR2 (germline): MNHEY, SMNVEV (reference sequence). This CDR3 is CASSLLTRTEAFF. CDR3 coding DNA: TGTGCCAGCAGTTTATTAACACGGACTGAAGCTTTCTTT.

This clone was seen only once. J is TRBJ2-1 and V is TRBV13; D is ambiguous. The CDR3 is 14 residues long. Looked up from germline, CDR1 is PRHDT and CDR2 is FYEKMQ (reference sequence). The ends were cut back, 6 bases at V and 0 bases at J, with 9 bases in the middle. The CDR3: CASRSPSSYNEQFF. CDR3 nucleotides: TGTGCCAGCAGATCCCCGAGCTCCTACAATGAGCAGTTCTTC.

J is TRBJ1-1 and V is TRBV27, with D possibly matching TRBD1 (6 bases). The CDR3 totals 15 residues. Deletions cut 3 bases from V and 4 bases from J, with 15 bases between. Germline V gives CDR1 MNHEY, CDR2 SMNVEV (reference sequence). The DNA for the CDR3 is TGTGCCAGCAGTTTTGGGGGGCGCCGGGCCACTGAAGCTTTCTTT. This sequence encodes CASSFGGRRATEAFF.

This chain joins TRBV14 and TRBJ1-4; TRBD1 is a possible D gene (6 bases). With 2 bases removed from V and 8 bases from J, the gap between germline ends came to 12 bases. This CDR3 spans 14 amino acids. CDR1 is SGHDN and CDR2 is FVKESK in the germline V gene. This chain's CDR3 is CASSQLGAWEKLFF. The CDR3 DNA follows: TGTGCCAGCAGCCAATTGGGGGCCTGGGAAAAACTGTTTTTT.

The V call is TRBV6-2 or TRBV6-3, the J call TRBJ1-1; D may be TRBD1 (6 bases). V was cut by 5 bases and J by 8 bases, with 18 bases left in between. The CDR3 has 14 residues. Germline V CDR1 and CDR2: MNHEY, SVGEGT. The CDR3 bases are TGTGCCAGCAGTATTTCCGGGGGCGGTGTAGAAGCTTTCTTT. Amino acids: CASSISGGGVEAFF.

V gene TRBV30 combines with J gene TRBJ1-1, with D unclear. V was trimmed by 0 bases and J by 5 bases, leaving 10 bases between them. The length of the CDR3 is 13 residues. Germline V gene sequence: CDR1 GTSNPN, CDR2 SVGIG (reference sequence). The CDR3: CAWSVLGGTEAFF. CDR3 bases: TGTGCCTGGAGTGTATTGGGCGGGACTGAAGCTTTCTTT.

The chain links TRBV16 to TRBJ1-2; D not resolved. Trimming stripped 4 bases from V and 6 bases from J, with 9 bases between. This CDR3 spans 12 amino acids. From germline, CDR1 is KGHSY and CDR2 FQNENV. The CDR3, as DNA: TGTGCCAGCAGCCTAAACAAGGATGGCTACACCTTC. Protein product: CASSLNKDGYTF.

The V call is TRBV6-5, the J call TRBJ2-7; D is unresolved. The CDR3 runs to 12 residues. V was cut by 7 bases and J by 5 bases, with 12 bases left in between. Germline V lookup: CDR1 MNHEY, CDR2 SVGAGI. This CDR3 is CASTWSNNEQYF. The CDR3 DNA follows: TGTGCCAGCACCTGGTCTAACAACGAGCAGTACTTC.

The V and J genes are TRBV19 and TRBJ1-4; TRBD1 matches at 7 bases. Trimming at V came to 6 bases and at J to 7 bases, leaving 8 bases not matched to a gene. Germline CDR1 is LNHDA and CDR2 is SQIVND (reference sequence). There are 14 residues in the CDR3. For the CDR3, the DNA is TGTGCCAGTAGGCAGACAGGGACGGGTGAAAAACTGTTTTTT. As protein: CASRQTGTGEKLFF.

DNA of the CDR3: TGTGCCAGCAGCTTGAGAGACAACCTGAACACTGAAGCTTTCTTT. Its protein is CASSLRDNLNTEAFF. The chain has TRBV13 and TRBJ1-1, with D unclear. V shed 3 bases and J shed 0 bases, with 11 bases lying between them. The CDR3 extends over 15 amino acids. CDR1 is PRHDT and CDR2 is FYEKMQ in the germline V gene (reference sequence).

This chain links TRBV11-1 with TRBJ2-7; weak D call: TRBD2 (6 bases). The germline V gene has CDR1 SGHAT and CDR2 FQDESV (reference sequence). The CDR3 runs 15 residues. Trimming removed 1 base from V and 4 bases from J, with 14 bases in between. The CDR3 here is CASSLGSGVPYEQYF. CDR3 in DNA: TGTGCCAGCAGCTTAGGGTCGGGAGTCCCTTACGAGCAGTACTTC.